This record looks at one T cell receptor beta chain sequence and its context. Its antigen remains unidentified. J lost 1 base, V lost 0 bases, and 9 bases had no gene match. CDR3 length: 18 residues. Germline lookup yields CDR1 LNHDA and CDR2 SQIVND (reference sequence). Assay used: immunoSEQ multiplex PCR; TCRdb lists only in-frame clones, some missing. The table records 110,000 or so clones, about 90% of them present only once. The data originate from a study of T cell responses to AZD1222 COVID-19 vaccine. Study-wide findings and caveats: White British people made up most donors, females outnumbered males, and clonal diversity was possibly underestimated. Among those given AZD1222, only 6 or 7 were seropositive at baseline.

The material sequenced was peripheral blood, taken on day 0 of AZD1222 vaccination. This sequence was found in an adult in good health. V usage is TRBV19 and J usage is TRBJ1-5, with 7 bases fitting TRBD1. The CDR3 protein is CASSIDGQGGPSNQPQHF. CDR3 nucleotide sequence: TGTGCCAGTAGTATAGATGGGCAGGGGGGGCCCAGCAATCAGCCCCAGCATTTT.